The sequence of this T cell receptor (beta chain) was determined in a study of OX40 agonist ivuxolimab in advanced cancers. Overall study: Partial responses were achieved by three patients: one hepatocellular carcinoma, two cutaneous melanoma. Study findings and constraints: The study did not work out the antigen specificity of the expanded peripheral T cells.

The CDR3 consists of 15 residues. Germline V gene sequence: CDR1 MDHEN, CDR2 SYDVKM. V lost 5 bases to trimming and J lost 7 bases, with 20 bases between them. About this clone itself: Its cognate antigen is unknown.

Clones were read by immunoSEQ multiplex PCR, and TCRdb kept only the in-frame ones, dropping some. The sample lists some 95,000 clones, around 85% occurring once. Source: CD4+ or CD8+ T cells sorted from blood, taken in a trial of the OX40 agonist ivuxolimab. The gene calls are TRBV28 and TRBJ2-5; a possible D gene is TRBD2 (6 bases). The TCR originated in an adult with an advanced solid tumor such as melanoma, head and neck, liver or kidney cancer. The CDR3 DNA sequence: TGTGCCAGCAGTCCATGGACCGGGGAGGAGGGGACCCAGTACTTC. This encodes CASSPWTGEEGTQYF.